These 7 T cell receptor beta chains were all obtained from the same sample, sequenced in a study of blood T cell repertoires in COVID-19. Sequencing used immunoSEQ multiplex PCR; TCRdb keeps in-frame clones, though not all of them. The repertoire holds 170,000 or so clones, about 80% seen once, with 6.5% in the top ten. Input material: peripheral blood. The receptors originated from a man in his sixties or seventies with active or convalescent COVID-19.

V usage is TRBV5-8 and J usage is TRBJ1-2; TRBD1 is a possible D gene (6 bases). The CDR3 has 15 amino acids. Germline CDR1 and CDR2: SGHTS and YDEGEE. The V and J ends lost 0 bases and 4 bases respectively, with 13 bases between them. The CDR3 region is CASSLDWGRGYGYTF. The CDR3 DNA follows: TGTGCCAGCAGCTTGGACTGGGGGCGCGGCTATGGCTACACCTTC.

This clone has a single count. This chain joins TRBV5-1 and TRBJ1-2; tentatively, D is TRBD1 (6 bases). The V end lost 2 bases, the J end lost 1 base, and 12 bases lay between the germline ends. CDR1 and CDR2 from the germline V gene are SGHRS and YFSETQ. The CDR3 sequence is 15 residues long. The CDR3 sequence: CASSLQGTLNYGYTF. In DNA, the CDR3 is TGCGCCAGCAGCTTACAGGGAACCCTTAACTATGGCTACACCTTC.

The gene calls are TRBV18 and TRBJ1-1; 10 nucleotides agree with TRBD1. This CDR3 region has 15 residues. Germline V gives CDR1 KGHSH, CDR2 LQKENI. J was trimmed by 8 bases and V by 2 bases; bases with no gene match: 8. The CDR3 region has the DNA TGTGCCAGCTCACCAGCCACCGGGACAGGGGACGAAGCTTTCTTT. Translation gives CASSPATGTGDEAFF.

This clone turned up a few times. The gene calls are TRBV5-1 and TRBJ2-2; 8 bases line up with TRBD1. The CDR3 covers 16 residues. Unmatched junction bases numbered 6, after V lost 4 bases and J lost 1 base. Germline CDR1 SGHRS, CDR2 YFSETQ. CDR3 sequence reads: CASSRFGQGNTGELFF. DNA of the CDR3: TGCGCCAGCAGCCGGTTCGGACAGGGGAACACCGGGGAGCTGTTTTTT.

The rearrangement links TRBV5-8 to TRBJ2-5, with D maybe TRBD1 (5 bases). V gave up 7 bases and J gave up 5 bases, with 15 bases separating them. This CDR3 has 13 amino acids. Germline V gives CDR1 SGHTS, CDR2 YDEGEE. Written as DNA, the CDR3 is TGTGCCAGCGGCAGGGTTTTAAGCGAGACCCAGTACTTC. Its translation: CASGRVLSETQYF.

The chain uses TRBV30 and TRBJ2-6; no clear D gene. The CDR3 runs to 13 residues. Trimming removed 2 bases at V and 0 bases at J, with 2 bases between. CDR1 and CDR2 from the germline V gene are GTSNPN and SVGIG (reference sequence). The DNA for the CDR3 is TGTGCCTGGAGTTACTCTGGGGCCAACGTCCTGACTTTC. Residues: CAWSYSGANVLTF.

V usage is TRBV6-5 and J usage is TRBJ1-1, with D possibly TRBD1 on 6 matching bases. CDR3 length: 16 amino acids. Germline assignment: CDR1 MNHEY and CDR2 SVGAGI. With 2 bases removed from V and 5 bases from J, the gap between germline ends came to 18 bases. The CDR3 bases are TGTGCCAGCAGTTACCGCCCAGGGGATAGGCAGACTGAAGCTTTCTTT. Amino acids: CASSYRPGDRQTEAFF.